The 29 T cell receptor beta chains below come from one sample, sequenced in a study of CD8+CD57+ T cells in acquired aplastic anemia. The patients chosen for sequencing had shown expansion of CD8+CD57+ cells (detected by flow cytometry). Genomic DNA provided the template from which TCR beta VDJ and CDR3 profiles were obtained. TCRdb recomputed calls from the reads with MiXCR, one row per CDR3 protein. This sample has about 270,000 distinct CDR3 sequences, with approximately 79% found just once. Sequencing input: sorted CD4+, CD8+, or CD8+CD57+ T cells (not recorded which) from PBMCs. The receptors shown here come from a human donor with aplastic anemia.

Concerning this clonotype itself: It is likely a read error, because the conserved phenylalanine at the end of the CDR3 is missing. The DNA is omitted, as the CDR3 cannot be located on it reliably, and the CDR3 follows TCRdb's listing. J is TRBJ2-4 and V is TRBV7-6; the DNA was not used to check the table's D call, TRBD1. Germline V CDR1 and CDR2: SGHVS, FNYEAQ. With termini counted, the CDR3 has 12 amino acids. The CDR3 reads CASTLARVPSWA.

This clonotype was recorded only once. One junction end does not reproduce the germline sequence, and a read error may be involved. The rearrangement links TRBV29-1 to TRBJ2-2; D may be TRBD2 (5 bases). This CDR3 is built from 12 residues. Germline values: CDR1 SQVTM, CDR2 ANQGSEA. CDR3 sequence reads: CSVGLSAGKLFF. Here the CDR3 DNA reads TGCAGCGTTGGGTTATCGGCCGGGAAGCTGTTTTTT.

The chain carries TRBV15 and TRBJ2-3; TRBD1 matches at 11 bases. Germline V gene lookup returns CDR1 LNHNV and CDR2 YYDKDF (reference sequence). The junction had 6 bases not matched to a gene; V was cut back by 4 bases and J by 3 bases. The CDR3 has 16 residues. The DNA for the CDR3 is TGTGCCACCAGCAAACGGACAGGGGGCGCGACAGATACGCAGTATTTT. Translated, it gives CATSKRTGGATDTQYF. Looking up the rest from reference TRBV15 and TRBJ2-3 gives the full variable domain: DAMVIQNPRYQVTQFGKPVTLSCSQTLNHNVMYWYQQKSSQAPKLLFHYYDKDFNNEADTPDNFQSRRPNTSFCFLDIRSPGLGDTAMYLCATSKRTGGATDTQYFGPGTRLTVL.

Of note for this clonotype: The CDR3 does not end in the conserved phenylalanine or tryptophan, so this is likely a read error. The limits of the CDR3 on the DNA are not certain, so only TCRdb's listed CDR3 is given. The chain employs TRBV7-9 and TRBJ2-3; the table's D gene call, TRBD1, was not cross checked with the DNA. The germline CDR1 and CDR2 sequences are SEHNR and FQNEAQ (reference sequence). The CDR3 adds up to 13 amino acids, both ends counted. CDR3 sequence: CASGPGTGDHTDT.

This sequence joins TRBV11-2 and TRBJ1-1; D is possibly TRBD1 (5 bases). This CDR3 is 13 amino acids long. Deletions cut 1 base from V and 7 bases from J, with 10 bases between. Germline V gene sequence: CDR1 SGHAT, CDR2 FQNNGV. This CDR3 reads CASSLGADIEAFF. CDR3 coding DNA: TGTGCCAGCAGCTTAGGGGCGGACATTGAAGCTTTCTTT.

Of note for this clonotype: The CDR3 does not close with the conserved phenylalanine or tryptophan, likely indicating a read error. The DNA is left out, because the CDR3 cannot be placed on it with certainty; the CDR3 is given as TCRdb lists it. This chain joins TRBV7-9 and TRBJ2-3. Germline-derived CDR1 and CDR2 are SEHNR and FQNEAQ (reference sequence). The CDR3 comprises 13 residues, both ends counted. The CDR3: CASGFEGRDRQDY.

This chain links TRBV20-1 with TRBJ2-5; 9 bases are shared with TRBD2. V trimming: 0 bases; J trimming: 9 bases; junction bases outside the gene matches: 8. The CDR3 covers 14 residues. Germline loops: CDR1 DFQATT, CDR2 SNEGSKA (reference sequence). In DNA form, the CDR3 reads TGCAGTGCTAGAGATAGCAGCGGGGGGATCTCCCAGTACTTC. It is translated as CSARDSSGGISQYF.

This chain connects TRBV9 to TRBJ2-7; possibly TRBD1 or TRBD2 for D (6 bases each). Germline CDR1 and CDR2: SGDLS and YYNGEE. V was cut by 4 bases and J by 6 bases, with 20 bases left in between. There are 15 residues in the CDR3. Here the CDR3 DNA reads TGTGCCAGCAGCCCAGATGGGGGGCGCCGGGGCGAGCAGTACTTC. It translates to CASSPDGGRRGEQYF.

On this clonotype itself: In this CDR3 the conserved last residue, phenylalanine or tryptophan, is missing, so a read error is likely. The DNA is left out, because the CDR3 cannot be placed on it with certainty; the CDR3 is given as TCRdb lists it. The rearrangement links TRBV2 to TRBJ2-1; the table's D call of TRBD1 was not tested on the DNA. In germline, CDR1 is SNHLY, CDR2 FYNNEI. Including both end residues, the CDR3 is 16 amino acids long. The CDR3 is CASREGGTNGQDLEFG.

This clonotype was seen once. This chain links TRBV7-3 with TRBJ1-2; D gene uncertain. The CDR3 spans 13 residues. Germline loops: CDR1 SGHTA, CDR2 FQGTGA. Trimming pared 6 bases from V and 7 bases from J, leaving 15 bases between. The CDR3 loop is CASRFLGGSGYTF. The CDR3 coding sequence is TGTGCCAGCAGGTTTTTGGGAGGTTCTGGCTACACCTTC.

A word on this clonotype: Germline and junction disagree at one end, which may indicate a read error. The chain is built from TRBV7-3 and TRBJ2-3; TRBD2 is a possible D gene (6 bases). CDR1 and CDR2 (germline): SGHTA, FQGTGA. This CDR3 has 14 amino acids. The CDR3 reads CASSFGGGGNTQQF. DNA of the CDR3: TGTGCCAGCAGCTTCGGCGGAGGCGGGAATACGCAGCAGTTT.

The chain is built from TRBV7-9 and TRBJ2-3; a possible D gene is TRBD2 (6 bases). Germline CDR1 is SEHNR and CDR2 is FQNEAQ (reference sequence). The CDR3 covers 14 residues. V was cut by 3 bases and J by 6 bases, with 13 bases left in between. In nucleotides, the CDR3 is TGTGCCAGCAGCTTTGCGGGAAGCCCCGATACGCAGTATTTT. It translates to CASSFAGSPDTQYF.

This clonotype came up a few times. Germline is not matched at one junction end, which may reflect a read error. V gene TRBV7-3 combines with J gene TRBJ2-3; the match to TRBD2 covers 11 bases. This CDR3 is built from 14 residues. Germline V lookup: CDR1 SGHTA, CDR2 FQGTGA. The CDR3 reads CASSSSGRPRYAVF. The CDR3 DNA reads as TGTGCCAGCAGTTCTAGCGGGAGGCCCCGATACGCAGTATTT.

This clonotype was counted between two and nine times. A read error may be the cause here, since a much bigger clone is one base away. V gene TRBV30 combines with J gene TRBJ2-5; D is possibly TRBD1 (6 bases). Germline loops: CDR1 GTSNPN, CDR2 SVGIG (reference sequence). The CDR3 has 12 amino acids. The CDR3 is CASNREQGTQYF. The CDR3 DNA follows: TGTGCCTCCAACAGGGAGCAAGGGACCCAGTACTTC.

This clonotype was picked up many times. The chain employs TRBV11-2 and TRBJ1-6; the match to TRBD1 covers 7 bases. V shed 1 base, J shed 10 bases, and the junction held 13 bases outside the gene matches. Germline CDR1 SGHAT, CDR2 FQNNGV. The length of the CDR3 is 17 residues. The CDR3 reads CASSLVGQALKGSPLHF. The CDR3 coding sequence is TGTGCCAGCAGCTTAGTAGGACAGGCCCTGAAAGGGTCACCCCTCCACTTT.

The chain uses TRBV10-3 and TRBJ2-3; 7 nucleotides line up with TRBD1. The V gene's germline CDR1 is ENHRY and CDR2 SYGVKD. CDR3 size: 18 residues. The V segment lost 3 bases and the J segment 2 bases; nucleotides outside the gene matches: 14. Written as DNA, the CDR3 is TGTGCCATCAGTGAACTATCGACAGGGCGCCAAACCACAGATACGCAGTATTTT. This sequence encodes CAISELSTGRQTTDTQYF.

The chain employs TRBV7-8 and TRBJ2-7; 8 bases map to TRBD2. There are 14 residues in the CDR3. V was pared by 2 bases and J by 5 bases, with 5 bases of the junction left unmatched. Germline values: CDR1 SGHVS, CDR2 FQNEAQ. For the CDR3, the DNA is TGTGCCAGCAGCTTAACGGGGGGGGCCGACGAGCAGTACTTC. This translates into CASSLTGGADEQYF.

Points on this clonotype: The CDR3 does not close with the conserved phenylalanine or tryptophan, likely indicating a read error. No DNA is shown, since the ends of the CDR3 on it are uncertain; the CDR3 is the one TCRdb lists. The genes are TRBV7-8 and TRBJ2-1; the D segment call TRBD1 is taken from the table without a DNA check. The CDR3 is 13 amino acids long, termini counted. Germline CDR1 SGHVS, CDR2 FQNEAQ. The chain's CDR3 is CASSLAGGHEQLY.

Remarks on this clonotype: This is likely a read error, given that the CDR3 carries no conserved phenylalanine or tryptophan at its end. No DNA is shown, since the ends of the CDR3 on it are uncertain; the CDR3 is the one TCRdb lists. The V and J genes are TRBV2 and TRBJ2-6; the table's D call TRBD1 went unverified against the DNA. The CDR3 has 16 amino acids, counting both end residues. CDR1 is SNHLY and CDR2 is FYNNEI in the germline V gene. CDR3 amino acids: CASGVGGTDTQYFLPC.

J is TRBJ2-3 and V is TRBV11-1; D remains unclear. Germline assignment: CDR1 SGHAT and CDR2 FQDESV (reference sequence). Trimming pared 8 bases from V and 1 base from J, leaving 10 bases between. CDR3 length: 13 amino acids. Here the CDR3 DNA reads TGTGCCAGCGGGGAAGGTCGCACAGATACGCAGTATTTT. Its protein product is CASGEGRTDTQYF.

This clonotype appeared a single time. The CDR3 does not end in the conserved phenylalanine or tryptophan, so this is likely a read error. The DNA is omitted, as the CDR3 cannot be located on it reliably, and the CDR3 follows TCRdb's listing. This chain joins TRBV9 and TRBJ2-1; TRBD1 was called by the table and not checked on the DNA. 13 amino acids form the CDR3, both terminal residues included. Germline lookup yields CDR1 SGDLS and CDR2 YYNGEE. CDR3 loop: CASSELGGNNGEL.

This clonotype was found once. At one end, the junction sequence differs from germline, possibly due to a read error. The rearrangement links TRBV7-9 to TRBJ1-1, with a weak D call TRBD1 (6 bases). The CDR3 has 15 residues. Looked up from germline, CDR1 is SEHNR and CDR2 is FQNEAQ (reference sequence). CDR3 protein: CASSRLPGANEEVFF. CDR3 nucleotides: TGCGCCAGCAGCCGACTCCCGGGGGCGAATGAGGAGGTCTTCTTT.

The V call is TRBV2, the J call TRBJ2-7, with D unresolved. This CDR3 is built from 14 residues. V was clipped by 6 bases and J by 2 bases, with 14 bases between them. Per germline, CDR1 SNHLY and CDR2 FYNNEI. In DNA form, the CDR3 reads TGTGCCAGCAGAGCCTTGGCCGTAACCTACGAGCAGTACTTC. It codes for CASRALAVTYEQYF.

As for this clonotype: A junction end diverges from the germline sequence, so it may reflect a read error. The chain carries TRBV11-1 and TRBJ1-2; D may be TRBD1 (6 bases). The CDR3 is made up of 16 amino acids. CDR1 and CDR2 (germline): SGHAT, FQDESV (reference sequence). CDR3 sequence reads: CASSFQRSGGGDEHIF. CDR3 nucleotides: TGTGCCAGCAGCTTTCAAAGGAGCGGGGGGGGCGATGAGCACATCTTC.

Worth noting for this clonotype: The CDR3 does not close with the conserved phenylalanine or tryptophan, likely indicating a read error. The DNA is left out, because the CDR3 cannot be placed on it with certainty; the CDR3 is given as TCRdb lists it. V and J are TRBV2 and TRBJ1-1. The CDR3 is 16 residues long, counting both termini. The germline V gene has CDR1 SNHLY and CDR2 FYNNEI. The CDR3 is CASSQLTLLPNAQSFV.

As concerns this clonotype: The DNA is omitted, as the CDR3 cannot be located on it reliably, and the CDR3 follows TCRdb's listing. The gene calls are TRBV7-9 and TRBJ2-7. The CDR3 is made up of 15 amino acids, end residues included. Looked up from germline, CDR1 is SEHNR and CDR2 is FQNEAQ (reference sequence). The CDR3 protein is CASSTLQETQYFGYF.

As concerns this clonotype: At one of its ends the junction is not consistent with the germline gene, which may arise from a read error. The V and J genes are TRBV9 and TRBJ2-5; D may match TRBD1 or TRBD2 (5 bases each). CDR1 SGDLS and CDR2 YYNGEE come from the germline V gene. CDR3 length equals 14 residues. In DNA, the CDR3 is TGTGCCAGCGGAGGAGGCAGGGACCAACAGTACTACGACTTC. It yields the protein CASGGGRDQQYYDF.

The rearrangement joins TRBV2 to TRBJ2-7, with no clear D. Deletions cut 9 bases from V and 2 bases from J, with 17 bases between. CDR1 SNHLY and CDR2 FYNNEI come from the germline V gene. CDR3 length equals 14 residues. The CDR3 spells CASRKDGRTYEQYF. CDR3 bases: TGTGCCAGTAGAAAAGACGGACGGACCTACGAGCAGTACTTC.

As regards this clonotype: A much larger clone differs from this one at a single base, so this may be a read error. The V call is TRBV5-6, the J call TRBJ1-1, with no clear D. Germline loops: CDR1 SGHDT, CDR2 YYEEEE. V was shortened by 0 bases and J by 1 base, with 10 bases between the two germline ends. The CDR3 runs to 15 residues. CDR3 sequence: CASSLEQAGNTEAFF. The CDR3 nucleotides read TGTGCCAGCAGCTTGGAGCAGGCAGGGAACACTGAAGCTTTCTTT.